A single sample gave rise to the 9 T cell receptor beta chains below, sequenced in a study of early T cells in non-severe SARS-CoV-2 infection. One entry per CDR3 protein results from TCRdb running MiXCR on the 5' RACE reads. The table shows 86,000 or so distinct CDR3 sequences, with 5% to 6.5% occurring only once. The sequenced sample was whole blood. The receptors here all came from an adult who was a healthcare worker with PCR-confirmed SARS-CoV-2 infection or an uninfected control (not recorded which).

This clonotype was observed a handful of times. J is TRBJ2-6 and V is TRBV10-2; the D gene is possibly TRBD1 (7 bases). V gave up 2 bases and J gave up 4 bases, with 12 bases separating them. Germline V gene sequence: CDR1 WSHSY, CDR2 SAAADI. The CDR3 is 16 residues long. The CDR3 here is CASSEPTGRGANVLTF. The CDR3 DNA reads TGCGCCAGCAGTGAGCCGACAGGGAGGGGGGCCAACGTCCTGACTTTC.

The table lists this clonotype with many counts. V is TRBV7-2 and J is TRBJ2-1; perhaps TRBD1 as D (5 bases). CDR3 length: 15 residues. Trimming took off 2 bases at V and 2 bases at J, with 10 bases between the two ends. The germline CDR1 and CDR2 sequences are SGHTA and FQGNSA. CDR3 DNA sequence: TGTGCCAGCAGCTTAAAGGTGGGGCCCTACAATGAGCAGTTCTTC. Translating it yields CASSLKVGPYNEQFF.

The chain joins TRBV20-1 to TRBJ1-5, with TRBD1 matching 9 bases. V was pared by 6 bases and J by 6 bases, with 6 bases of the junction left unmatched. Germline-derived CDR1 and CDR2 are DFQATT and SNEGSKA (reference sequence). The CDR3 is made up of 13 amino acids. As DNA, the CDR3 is TGCAGTGCAACTGGGACAGGGCGTCAGCCCCAGCATTTT. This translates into CSATGTGRQPQHF.

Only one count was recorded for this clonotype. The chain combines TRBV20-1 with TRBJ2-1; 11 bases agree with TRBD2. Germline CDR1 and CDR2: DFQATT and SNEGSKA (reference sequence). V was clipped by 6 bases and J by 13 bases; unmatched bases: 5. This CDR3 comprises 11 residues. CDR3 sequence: CSAGLAVSQFF. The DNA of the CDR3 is TGCAGTGCGGGACTAGCGGTATCTCAGTTCTTC.

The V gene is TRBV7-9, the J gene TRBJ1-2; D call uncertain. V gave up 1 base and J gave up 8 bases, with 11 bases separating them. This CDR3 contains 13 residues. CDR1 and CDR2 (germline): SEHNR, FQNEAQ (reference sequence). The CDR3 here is CASSLGPNRGYTF. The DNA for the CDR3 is TGTGCCAGCAGCTTAGGACCCAACCGGGGCTACACCTTC.

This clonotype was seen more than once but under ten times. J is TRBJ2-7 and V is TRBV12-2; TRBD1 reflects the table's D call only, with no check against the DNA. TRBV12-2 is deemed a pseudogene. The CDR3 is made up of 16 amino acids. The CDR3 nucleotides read TGTGCAAGTCGCTTTGACGAGACAGGGGGATCCTACGAGCAGTACTTC. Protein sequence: CASRFDETGGSYEQYF.

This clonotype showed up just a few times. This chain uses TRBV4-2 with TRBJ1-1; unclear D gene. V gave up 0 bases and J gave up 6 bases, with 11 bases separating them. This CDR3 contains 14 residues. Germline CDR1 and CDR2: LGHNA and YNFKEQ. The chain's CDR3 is CASSQDSLRAEAFF. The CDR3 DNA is TGTGCCAGCAGCCAAGATTCTTTGAGGGCTGAAGCTTTCTTT.

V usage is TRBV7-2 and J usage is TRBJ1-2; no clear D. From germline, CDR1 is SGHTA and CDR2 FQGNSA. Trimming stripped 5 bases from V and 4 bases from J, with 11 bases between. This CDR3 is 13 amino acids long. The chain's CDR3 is CASSSGPFYGYTF. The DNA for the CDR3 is TGTGCCAGCAGCAGTGGACCCTTCTATGGCTACACCTTC.

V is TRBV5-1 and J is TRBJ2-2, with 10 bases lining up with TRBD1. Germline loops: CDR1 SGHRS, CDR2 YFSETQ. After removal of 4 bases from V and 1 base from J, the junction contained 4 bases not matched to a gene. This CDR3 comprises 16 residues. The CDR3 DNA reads TGCGCCAGCAGCCCCCGGACAGGGGGGAACACCGGGGAGCTGTTTTTT. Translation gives CASSPRTGGNTGELFF.